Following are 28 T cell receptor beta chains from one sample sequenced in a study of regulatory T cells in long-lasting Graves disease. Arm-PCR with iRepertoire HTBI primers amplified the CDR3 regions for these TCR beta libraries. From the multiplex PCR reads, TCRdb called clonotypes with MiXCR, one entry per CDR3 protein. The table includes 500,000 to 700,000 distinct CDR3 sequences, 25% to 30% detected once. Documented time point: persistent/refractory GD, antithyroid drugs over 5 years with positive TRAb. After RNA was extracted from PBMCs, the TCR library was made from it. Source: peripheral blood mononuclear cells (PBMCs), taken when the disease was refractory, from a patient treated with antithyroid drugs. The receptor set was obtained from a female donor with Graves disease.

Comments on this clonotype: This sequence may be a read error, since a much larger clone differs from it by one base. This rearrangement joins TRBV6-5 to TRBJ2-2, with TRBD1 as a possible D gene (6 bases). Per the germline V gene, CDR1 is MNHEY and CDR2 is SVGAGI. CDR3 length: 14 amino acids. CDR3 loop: CVSSWTENTGELFF. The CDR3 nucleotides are TGTGTCAGCAGTTGGACAGAGAACACCGGGGAGCTGTTTTTT.

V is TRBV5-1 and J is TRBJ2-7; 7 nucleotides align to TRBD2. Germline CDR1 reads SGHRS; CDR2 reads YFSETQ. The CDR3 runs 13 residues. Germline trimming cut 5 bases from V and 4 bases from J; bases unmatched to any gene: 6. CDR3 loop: CASSIGGGYEQYF. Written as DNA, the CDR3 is TGCGCCAGCAGTATTGGGGGGGGATACGAGCAGTACTTC.

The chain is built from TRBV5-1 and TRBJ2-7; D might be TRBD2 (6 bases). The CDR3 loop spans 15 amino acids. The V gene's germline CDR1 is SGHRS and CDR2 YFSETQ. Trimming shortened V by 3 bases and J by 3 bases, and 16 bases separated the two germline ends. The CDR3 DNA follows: TGCGCCAGCAGCTCCGTACGAGGCGGGAACTACGAGCAGTACTTC. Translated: CASSSVRGGNYEQYF.

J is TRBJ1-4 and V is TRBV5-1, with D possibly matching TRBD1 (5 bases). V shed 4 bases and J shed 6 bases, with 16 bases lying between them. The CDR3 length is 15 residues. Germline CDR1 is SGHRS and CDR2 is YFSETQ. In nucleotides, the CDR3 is TGCGCCAGCAGCCCGGGGGTTCATCAGGATGAAAAACTGTTTTTT. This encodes CASSPGVHQDEKLFF.

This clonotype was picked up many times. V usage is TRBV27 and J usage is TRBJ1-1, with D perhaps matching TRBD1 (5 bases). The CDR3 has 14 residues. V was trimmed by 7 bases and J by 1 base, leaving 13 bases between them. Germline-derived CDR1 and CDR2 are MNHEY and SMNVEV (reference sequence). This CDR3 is CASTFSRGNTEAFF. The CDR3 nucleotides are TGTGCCAGCACCTTCAGTAGGGGGAACACTGAAGCTTTCTTT.

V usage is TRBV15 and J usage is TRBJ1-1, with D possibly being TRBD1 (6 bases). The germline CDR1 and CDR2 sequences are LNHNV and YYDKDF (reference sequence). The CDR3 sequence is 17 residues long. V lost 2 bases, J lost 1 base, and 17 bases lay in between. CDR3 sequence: CATSRPPQLGGNTEAFF. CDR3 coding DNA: TGTGCCACCAGCAGACCTCCCCAATTAGGGGGGAACACTGAAGCTTTCTTT. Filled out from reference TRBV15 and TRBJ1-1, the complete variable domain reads DAMVIQNPRYQVTQFGKPVTLSCSQTLNHNVMYWYQQKSSQAPKLLFHYYDKDFNNEADTPDNFQSRRPNTSFCFLDIRSPGLGDTAMYLCATSRPPQLGGNTEAFFGQGTRLTVV.

This CDR3 reads CATSDSGNQPQHF. In DNA form, the CDR3 reads TGTGCCACCAGTGATTCGGGCAATCAGCCCCAGCATTTT. The chain has TRBV24-1 and TRBJ1-5; D is uncertain. This CDR3 has 13 amino acids. V dropped 2 bases and J dropped 2 bases, with 3 bases sitting between them. The germline V gene encodes CDR1 KGHDR and CDR2 SFDVKD.

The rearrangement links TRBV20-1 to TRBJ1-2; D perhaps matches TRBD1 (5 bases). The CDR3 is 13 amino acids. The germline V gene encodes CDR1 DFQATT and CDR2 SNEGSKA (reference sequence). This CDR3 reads CSIRNAAGPGYTF. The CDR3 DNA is TGCAGCATTCGAAACGCGGCAGGGCCGGGCTACACCTTC.

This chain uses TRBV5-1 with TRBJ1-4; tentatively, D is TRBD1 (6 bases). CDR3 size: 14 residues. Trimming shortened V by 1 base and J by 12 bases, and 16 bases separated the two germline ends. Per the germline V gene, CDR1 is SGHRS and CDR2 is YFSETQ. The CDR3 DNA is TGCGCCAGCAGCTTGATGGACAGTGATGATCAACTGTTTTTT. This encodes CASSLMDSDDQLFF.

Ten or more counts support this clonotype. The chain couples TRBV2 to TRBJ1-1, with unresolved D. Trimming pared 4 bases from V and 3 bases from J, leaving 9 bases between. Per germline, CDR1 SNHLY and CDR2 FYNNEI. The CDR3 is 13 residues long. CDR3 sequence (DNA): TGTGCCAGCAGTGGACAACGGGACACTGAAGCTTTCTTT. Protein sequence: CASSGQRDTEAFF.

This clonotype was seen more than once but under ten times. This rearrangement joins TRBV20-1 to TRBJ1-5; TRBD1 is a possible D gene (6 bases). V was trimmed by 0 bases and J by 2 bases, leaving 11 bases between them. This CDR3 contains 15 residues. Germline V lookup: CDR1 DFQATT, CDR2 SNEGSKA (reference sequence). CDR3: CSARDVGAGNQPQHF. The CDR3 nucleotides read TGCAGTGCTAGAGATGTGGGGGCTGGCAATCAGCCCCAGCATTTT.

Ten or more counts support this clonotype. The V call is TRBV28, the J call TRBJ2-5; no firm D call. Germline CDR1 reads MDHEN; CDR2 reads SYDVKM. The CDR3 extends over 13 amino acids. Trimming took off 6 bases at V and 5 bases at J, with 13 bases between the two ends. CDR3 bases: TGTGCCAGCAGACCGGGCCGACATGAGACCCAGTACTTC. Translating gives CASRPGRHETQYF. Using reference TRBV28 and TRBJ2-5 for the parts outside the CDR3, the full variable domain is DVKVTQSSRYLVKRTGEKVFLECVQDMDHENMFWYRQDPGLGLRLIYFSYDVKMKEKGDIPEGYSVSREKKERFSLILESASTNQTSMYLCASRPGRHETQYFGPGTRLLVL.

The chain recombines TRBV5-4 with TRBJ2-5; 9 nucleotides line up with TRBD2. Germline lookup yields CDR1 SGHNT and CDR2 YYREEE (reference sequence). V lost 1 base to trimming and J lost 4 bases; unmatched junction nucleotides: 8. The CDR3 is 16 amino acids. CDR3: CASSLSLAGVGETQYF. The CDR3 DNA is TGTGCCAGCAGCTTGTCGTTAGCGGGGGTAGGAGAGACCCAGTACTTC.

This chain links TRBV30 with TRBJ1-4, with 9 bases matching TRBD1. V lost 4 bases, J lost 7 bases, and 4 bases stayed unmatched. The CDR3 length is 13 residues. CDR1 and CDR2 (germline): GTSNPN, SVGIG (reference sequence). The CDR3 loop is CAWNRGPGEKLFF. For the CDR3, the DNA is TGTGCCTGGAACAGGGGGCCAGGTGAAAAACTGTTTTTT.

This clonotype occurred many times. The CDR3 region has the DNA TGTGCCAGCAGTTTAAAGGGCTTACTCGCTGAAGCTTTCTTT. Protein sequence: CASSLKGLLAEAFF. This chain uses TRBV28 with TRBJ1-1; unclear D gene. The CDR3 is 14 amino acids. Germline V CDR1 and CDR2: MDHEN, SYDVKM. The V end lost 2 bases, the J end lost 6 bases, and 13 bases lay between the germline ends.

The CDR3 reads CASSLAVGPSYEQYF. In DNA, the CDR3 is TGTGCCAGCAGCTTAGCCGTCGGGCCTAGCTACGAGCAGTACTTC. The chain carries TRBV7-6 and TRBJ2-7; the D is unclear. Germline V lookup: CDR1 SGHVS, CDR2 FNYEAQ. The CDR3 totals 15 residues. V lost 0 bases and J 3 bases, leaving 12 bases between the germline ends.

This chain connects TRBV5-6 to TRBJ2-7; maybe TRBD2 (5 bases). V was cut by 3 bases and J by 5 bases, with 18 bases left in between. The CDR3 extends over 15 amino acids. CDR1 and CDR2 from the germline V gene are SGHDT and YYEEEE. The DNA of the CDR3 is TGTGCCAGCAGCTCTCAAAGCTTAGCGACCAACGAGCAGTACTTC. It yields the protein CASSSQSLATNEQYF.

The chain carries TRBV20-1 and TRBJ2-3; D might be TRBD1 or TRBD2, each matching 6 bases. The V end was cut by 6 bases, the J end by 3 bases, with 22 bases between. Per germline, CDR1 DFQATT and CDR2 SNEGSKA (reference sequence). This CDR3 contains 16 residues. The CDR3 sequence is CSATAVVGGQTDTQYF. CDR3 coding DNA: TGCAGTGCGACGGCGGTGGTTGGGGGGCAGACAGATACGCAGTATTTT.

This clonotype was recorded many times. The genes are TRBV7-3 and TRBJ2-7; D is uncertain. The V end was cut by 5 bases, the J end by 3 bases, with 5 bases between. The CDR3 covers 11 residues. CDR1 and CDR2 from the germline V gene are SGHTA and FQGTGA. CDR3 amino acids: CASSRIYEQYF. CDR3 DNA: TGTGCCAGCAGCAGAATCTACGAGCAGTACTTC.

The CDR3 coding sequence is TGCAGCGTAGGGCTAGCGGTCTACGAGCAGTACTTC. Its protein is CSVGLAVYEQYF. The chain uses TRBV29-1 and TRBJ2-7; TRBD2 matches 7 bases. Germline CDR1 is SQVTM and CDR2 is ANQGSEA. Trimming removed 6 bases from V and 3 bases from J; junction bases left unmatched: 5. The CDR3 has 12 residues.

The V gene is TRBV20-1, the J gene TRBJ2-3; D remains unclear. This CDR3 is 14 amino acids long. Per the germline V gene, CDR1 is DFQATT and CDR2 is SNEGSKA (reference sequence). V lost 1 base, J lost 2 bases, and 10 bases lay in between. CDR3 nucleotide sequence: TGCAGTGCTAGAGGGACCACTAACACAGATACGCAGTATTTT. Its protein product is CSARGTTNTDTQYF.

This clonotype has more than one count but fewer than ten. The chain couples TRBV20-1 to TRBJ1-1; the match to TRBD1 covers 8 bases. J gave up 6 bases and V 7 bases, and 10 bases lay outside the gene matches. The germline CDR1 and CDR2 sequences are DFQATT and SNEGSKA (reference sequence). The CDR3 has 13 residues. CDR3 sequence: CSVQTGVAAEAFF. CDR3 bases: TGCAGTGTCCAGACAGGGGTGGCCGCTGAAGCTTTCTTT.

The CDR3 nucleotides are TGTGCCAGCAGGGACGGGACTAGCGGGACAGGGACCCAGTACTTC. Translating gives CASRDGTSGTGTQYF. The chain is built from TRBV27 and TRBJ2-5; TRBD2 agrees at 13 bases. J was trimmed by 7 bases and V by 6 bases; bases with no gene match: 8. CDR1 and CDR2 (germline): MNHEY, SMNVEV (reference sequence). This CDR3 contains 15 residues.

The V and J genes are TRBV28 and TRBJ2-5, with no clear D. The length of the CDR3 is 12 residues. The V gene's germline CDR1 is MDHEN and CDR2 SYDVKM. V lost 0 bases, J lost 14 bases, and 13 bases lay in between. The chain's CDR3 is CASSLCHAYAYF. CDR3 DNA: TGTGCCAGCAGTTTATGCCACGCATACGCCTACTTC. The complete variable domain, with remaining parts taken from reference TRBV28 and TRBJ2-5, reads DVKVTQSSRYLVKRTGEKVFLECVQDMDHENMFWYRQDPGLGLRLIYFSYDVKMKEKGDIPEGYSVSREKKERFSLILESASTNQTSMYLCASSLCHAYAYFGPGTRLLVL.

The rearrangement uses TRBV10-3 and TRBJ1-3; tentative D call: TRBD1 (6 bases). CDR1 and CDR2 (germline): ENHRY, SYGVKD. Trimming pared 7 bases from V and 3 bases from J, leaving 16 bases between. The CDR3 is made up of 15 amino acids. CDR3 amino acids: CAITPEGGYGNTIYF. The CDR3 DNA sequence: TGTGCCATCACCCCAGAGGGGGGGTATGGAAACACCATATATTTT.

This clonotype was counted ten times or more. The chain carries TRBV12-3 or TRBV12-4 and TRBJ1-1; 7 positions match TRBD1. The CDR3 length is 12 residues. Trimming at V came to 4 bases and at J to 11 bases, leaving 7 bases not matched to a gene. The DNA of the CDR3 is TGTGCCAGCAGTTCTCTGACAGGGAAGGCTTTCTTT. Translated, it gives CASSSLTGKAFF.

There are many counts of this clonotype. For the CDR3, the DNA is TGCAGTGCTAGCCTTAAGGCGGAGACCCAGTACTTC. Protein product: CSASLKAETQYF. J is TRBJ2-5 and V is TRBV20-1; D call uncertain. The CDR3 is 12 amino acids. Between the trimmed V and J ends, which lost 3 bases and 5 bases, there was a span of 10 bases. The germline V gene encodes CDR1 DFQATT and CDR2 SNEGSKA (reference sequence).

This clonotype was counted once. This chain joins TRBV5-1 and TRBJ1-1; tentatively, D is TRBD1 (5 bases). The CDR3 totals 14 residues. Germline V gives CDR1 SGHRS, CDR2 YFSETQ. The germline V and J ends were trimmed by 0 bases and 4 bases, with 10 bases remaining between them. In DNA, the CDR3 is TGCGCCAGCAGCTTGGGTAGGGGTCCCACTGAAGCTTTCTTT. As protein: CASSLGRGPTEAFF.